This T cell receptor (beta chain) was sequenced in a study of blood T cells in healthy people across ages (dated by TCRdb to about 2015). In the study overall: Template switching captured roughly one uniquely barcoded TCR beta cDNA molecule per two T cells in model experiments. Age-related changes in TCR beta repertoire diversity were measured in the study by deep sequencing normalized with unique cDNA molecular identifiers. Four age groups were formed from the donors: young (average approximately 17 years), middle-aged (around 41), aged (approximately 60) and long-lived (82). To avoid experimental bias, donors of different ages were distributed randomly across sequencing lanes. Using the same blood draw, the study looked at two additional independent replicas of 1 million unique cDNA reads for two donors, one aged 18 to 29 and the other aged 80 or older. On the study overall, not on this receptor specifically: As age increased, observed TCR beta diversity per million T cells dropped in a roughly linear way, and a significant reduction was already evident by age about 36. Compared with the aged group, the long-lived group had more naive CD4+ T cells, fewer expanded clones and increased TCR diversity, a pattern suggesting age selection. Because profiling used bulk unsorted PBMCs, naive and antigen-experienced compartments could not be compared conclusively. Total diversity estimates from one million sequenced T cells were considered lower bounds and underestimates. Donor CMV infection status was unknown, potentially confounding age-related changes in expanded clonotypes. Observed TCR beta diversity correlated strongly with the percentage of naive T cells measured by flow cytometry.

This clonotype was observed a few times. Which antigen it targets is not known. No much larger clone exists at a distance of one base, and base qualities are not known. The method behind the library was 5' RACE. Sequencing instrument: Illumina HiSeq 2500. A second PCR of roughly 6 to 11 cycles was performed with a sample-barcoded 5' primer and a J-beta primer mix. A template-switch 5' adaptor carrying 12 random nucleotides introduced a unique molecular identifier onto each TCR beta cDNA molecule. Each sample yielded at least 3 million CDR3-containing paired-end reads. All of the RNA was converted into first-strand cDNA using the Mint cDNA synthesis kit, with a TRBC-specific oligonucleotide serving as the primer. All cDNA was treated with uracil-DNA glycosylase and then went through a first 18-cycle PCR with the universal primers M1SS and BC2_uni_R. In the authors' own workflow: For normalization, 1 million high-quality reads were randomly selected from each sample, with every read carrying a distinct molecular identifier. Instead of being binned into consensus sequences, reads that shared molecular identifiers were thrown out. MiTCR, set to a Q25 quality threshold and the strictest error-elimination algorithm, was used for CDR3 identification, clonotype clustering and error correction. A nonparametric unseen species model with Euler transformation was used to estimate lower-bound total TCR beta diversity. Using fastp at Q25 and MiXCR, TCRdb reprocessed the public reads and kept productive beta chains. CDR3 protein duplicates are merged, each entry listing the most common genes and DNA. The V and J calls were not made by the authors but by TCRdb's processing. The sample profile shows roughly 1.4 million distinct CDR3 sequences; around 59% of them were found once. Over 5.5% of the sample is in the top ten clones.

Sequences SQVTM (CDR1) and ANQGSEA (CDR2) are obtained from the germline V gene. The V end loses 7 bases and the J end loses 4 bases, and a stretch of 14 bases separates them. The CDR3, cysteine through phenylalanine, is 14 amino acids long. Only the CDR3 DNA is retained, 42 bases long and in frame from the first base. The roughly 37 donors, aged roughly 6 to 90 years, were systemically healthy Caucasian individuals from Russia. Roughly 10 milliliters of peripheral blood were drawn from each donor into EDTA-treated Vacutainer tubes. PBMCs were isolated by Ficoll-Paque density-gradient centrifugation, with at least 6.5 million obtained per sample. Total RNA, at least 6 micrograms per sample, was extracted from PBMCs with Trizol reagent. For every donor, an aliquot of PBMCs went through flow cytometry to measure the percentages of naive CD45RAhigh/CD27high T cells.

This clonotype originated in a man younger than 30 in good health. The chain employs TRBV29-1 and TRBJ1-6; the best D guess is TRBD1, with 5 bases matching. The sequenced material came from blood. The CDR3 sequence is CSASPTAYNSPLHF. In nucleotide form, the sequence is TGCAGCGCAAGCCCGACAGCGTATAATTCACCCCTCCACTTT.